This T cell receptor (beta chain) was retrieved from a study of beta chain features in type 1 diabetes. TCRB transcripts that were expressed got sequenced, as all of the isolated RNA had been reverse transcribed. Here immunoSEQ multiplex PCR was the method, and the copy in TCRdb shows in-frame clones only, minus some. The table lists 900,000 or so clones, 17% of them singletons. This clone was seen a few times. Trimming removed 1 base from V and 6 bases from J, with 12 bases in between. There are 15 residues in the CDR3. Per germline, CDR1 SGHAT and CDR2 FQNNGV. Sequenced: naive CD4+ T cells from blood. V and J are TRBV11-2 and TRBJ2-2; D is possibly TRBD1 (5 bases). This TCR was sampled from a woman under 30 in good health. CDR3 in amino acids: CASSLGPGRPGELFF. CDR3 nucleotides: TGTGCCAGCAGCTTAGGTCCAGGGCGGCCCGGGGAGCTGTTTTTT.